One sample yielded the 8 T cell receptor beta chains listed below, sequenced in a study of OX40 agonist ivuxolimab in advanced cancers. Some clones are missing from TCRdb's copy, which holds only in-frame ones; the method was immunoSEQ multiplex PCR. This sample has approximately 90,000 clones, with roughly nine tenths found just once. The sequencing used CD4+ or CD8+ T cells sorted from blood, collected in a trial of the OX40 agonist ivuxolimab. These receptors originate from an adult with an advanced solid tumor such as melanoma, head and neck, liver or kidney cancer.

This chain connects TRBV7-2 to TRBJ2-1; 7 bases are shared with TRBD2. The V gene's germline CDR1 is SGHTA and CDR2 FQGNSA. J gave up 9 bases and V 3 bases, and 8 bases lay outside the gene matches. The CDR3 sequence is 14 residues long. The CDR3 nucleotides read TGTGCCAGCAGCTTTGGGGGGGGATATGGTGAGCAGTTCTTC. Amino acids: CASSFGGGYGEQFF.

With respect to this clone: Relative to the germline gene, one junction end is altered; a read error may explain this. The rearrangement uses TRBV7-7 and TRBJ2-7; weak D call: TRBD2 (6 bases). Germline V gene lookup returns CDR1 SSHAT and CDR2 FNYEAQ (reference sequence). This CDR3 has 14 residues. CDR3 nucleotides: TGTGCTAGCAGCCCCGCTTGGGGGGCCTACGAGCAGTACTTC. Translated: CASSPAWGAYEQYF.

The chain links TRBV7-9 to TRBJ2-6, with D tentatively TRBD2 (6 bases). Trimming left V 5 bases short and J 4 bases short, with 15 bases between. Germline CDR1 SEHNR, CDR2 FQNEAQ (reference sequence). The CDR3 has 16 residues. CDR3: CASSPGGDAGANVLTF. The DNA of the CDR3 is TGTGCCAGCAGCCCCGGGGGAGACGCGGGGGCCAACGTCCTGACTTTC.

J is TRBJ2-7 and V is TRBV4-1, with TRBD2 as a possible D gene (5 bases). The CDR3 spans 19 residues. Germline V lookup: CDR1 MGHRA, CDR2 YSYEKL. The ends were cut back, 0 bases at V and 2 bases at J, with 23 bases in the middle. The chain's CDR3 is CASSQEYGQRPGVTYEQYF. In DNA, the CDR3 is TGCGCCAGCAGCCAAGAATACGGCCAGCGGCCAGGCGTAACCTACGAGCAGTACTTC.

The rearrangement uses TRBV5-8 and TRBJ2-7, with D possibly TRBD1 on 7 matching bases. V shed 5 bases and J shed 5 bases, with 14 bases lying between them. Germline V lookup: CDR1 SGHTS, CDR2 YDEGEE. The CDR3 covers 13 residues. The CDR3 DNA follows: TGTGCCAGCAGGCAGGGGGGCAGGAACGAGCAGTACTTC. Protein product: CASRQGGRNEQYF.

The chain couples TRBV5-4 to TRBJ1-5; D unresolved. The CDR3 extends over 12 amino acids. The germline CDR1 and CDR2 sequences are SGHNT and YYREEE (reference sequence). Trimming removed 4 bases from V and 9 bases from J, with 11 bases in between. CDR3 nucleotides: TGTGCCAGCAGCCCCCCCGATGGGCCCCAGCATTTT. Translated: CASSPPDGPQHF. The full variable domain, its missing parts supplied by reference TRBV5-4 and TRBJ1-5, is ETGVTQSPTHLIKTRGQQVTLRCSSQSGHNTVSWYQQALGQGPQFIFQYYREEENGRGNFPPRFSGLQFPNYSSELNVNALELDDSALYLCASSPPDGPQHFGDGTRLSIL.

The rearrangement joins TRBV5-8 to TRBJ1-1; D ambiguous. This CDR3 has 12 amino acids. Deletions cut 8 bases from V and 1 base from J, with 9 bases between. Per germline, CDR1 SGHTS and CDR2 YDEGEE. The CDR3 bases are TGTGCCAGTGGATGGGGGAACACTGAAGCTTTCTTT. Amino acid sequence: CASGWGNTEAFF.

CDR3 protein: CASSLVSAGVATGELFF. DNA of the CDR3: TGTGCCAGCAGCTTAGTAAGCGCGGGAGTAGCCACCGGGGAGCTGTTTTTT. This chain connects TRBV7-2 to TRBJ2-2; TRBD2 agrees at 7 bases. The J segment lost 4 bases and the V segment lost 1 base, leaving 9 bases of the junction unmatched. Germline CDR1 is SGHTA and CDR2 is FQGNSA. The CDR3 loop spans 17 amino acids.